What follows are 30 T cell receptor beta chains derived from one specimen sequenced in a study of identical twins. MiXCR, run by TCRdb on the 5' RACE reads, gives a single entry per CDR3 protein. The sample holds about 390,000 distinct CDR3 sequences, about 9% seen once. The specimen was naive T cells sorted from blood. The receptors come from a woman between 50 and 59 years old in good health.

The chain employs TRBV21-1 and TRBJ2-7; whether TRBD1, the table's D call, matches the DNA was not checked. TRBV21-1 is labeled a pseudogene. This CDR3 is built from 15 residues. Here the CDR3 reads CASSKARAGSYEQYV. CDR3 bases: TGTGCCAGCAGCAAAGCCCGGGCCGGTTCCTACGAGCAGTACGTC.

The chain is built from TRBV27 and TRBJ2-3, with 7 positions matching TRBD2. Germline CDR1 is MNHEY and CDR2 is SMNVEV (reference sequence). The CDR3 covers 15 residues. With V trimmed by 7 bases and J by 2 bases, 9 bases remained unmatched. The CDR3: CASTQGAGATDTQYF. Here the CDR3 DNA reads TGTGCCAGCACCCAAGGGGCGGGAGCCACAGATACGCAGTATTTT.

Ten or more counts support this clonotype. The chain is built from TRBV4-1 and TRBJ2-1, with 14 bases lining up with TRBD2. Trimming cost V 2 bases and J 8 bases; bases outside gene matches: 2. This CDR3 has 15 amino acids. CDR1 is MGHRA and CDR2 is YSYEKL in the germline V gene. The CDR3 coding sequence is TGCGCCAGCAGCCAAAAGGGACTAGCGGGAGATGAGCAGTTCTTC. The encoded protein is CASSQKGLAGDEQFF.

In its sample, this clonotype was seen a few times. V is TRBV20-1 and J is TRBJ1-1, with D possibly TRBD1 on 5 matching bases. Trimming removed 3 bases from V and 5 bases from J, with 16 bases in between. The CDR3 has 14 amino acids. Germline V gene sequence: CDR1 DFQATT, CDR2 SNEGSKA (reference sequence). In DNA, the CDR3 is TGCAGTGCTAGCCCCCCAGGGAAGGTTACTGAAGCTTTCTTT. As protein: CSASPPGKVTEAFF.

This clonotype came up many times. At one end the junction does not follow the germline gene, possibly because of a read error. DNA of the CDR3: TGCAGCGTGGAAGGGCGGGATACGCAGTATTTT. Its protein is CSVEGRDTQYF. The chain carries TRBV29-1 and TRBJ2-3; unclear D gene. The CDR3 extends over 11 amino acids. From germline, CDR1 is SQVTM and CDR2 ANQGSEA.

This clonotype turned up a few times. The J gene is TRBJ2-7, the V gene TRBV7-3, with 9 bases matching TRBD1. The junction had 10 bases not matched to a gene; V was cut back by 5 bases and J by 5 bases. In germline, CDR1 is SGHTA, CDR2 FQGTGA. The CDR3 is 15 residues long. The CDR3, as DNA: TGTGCCAGCAGCCGCACCTCCCGGACAGGGGACGAGCAGTACTTC. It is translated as CASSRTSRTGDEQYF.

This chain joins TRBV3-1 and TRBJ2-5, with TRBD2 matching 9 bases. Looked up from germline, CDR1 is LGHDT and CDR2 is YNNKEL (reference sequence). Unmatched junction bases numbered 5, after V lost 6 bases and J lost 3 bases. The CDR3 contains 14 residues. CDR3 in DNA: TGTGCCAGCAGTCGCCGGACTAGCGAAGAGACCCAGTACTTC. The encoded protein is CASSRRTSEETQYF.

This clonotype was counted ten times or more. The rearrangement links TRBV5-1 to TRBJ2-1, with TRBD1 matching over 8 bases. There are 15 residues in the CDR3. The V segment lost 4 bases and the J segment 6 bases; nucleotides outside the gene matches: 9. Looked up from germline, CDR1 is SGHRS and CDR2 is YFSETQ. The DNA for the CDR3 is TGCGCCAGCAGCATCCAAGGACAGGGTGGCAATGAGCAGTTCTTC. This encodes CASSIQGQGGNEQFF.

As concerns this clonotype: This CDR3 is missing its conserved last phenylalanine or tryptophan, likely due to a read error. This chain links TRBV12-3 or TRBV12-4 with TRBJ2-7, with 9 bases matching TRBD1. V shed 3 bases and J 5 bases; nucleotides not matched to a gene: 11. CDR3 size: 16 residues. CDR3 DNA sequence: TGTGCCAGCAGTTTTGTGATGGGACAGGGAGCCGACGAGCAGTACATC. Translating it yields CASSFVMGQGADEQYI.

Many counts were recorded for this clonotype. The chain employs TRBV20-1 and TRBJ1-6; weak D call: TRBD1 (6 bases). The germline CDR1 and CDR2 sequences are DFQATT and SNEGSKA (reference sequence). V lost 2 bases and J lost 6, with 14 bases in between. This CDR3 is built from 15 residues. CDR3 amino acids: CSARLGGVGNSPLHF. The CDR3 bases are TGCAGTGCTAGACTAGGGGGAGTAGGTAATTCACCCCTCCACTTT.

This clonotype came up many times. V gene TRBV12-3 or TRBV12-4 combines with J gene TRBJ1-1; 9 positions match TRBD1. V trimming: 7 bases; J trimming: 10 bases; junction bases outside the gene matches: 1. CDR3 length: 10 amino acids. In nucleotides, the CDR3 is TGTGCCAGCAAACAGGGGGCAGCTTTCTTT. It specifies CASKQGAAFF.

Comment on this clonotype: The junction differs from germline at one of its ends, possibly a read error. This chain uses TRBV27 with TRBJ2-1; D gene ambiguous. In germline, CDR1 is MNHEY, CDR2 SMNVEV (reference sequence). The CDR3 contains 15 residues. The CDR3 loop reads CASNRYPASGNQQFF. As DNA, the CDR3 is TGTGCCAGCAATAGGTACCCAGCGTCGGGCAATCAGCAGTTCTTC.

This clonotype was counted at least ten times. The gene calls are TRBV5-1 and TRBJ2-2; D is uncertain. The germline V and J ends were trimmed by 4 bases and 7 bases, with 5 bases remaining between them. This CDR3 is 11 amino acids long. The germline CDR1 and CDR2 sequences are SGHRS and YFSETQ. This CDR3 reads CASSESGELFF. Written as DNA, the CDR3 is TGCGCCAGCAGCGAGAGCGGGGAGCTGTTTTTT.

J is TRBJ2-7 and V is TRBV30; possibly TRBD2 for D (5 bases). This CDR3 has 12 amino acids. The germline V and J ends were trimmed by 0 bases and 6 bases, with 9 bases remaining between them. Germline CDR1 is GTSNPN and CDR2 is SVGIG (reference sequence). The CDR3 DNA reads TGTGCCTGGAGTGTACTAGTCACCGAGCAGTACTTC. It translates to CAWSVLVTEQYF.

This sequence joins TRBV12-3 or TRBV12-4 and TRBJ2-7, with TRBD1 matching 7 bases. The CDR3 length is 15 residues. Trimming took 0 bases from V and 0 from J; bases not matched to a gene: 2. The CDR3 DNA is TGTGCCAGCAGTTTAGCAGGGGGCGTCTCCTACGAGCAGTACTTC. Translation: CASSLAGGVSYEQYF.

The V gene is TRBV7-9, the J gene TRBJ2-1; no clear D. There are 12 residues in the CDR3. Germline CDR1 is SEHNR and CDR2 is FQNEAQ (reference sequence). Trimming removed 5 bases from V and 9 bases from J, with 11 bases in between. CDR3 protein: CASSPLPSEQFF. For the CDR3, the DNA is TGTGCCAGCAGCCCCTTACCCTCTGAGCAGTTCTTC. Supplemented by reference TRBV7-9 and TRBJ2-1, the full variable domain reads DTGVSQNPRHKITKRGQNVTFRCDPISEHNRLYWYRQTLGQGPEFLTYFQNEAQLEKSRLLSDRFSAERPKGSFSTLEIQRTEQGDSAMYLCASSPLPSEQFFGPGTRLTVL.

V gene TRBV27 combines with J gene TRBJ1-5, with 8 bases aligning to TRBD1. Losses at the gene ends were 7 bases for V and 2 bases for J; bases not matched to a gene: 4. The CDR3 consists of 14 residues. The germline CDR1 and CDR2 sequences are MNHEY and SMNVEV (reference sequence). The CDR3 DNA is TGTGCCAGCAAACCGGGACAGGGCAATCAGCCCCAGCATTTT. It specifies CASKPGQGNQPQHF.

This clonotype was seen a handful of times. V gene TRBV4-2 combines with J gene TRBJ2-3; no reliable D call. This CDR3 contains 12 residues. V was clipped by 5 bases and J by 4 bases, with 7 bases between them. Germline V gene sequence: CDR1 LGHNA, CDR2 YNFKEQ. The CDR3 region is CASSSQSDTQYF. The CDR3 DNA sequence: TGTGCCAGCAGCTCACAGTCAGATACGCAGTATTTT.

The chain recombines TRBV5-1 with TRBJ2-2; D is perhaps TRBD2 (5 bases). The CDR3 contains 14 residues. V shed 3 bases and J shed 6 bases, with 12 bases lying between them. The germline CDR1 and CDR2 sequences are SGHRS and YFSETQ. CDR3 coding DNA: TGCGCCAGCAGCTCGGGATTGGGCGCCGGGGAGCTGTTTTTT. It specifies CASSSGLGAGELFF.

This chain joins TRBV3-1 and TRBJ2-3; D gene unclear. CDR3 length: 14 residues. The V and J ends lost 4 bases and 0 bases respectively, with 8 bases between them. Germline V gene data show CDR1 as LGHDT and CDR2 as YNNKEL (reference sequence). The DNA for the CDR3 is TGTGCCAGCAGCCCCGTTTTTAGCACAGATACGCAGTATTTT. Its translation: CASSPVFSTDTQYF.

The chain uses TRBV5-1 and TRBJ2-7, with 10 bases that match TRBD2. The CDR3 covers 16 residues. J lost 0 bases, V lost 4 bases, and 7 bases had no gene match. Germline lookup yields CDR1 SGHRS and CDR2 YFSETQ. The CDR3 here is CASSLGLAPSSYEQYF. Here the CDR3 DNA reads TGCGCCAGCAGCCTGGGACTAGCGCCGAGCTCCTACGAGCAGTACTTC.

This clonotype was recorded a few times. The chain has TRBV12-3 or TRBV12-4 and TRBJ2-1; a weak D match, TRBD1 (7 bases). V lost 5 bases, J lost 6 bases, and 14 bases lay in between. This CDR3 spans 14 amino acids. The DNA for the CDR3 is TGTGCCAGCAGTGCGGGACAGAGCCTCAATGAGCAGTTCTTC. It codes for CASSAGQSLNEQFF.

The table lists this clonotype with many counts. CDR3 bases: TGTGCCATCTCGGGACTAGCGGAAGCGGATGAGCAGTTCTTC. Protein product: CAISGLAEADEQFF. V and J are TRBV10-3 and TRBJ2-1; 11 bases fit TRBD2. V was pared by 8 bases and J by 8 bases, with 8 bases of the junction left unmatched. This CDR3 spans 14 amino acids. Germline loops: CDR1 ENHRY, CDR2 SYGVKD.

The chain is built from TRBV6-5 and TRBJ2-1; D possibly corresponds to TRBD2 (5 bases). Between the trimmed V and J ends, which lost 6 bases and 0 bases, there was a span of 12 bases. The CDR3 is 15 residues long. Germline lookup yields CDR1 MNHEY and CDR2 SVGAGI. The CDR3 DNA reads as TGTGCCAGCAGATCGAAGCGGAGCTCCTACAATGAGCAGTTCTTC. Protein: CASRSKRSSYNEQFF.

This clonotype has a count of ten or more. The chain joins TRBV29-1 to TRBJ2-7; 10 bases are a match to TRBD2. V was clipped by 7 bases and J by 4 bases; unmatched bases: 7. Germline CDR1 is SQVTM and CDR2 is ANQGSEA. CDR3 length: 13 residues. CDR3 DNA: TGCAGCGCAGTCCTAGCGGGAGTGTACGAGCAGTACTTC. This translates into CSAVLAGVYEQYF.

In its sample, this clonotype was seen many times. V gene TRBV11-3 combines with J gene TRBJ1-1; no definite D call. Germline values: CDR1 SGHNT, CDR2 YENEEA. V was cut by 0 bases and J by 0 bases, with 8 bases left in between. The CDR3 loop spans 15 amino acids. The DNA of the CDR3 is TGTGCCAGCAGCTTAGAGCCAGCCTTGAACACTGAAGCTTTCTTT. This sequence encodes CASSLEPALNTEAFF.

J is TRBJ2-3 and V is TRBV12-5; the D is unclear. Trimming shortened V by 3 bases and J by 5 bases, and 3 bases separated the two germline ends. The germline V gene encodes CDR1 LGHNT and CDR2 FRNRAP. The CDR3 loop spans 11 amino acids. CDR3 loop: CASGLIDTQYF. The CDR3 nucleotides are TGTGCTAGTGGTTTAATAGATACGCAGTATTTT.

The CDR3 spells CATEGAGQETQYF. The DNA of the CDR3 is TGTGCCACCGAGGGGGCAGGACAAGAGACCCAGTACTTC. The chain has TRBV10-3 and TRBJ2-5; 7 nucleotides line up with TRBD1. The CDR3 extends over 13 amino acids. Trimming removed 10 bases from V and 2 bases from J; junction bases left unmatched: 7. Per the germline V gene, CDR1 is ENHRY and CDR2 is SYGVKD.

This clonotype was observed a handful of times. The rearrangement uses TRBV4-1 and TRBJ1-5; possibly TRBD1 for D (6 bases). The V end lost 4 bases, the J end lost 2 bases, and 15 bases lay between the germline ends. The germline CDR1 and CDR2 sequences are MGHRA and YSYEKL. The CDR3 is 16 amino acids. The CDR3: CASSPGTGQRNQPQHF. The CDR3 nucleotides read TGCGCCAGCAGCCCTGGGACGGGACAACGCAATCAGCCCCAGCATTTT.

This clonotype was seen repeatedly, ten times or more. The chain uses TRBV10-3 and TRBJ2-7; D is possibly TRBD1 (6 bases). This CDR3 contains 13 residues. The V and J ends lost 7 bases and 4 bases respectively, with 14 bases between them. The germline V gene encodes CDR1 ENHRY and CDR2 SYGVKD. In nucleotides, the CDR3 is TGTGCCATCAACGACGGACAGAGTTACGAGCAGTACGTC. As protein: CAINDGQSYEQYV.